This T cell receptor beta chain was captured in a study of blood T cell dynamics during melanoma immunotherapy. Across the study: First-line therapy was either pembrolizumab or nivolumab with ipilimumab for metastatic melanoma.

Indicated time point: pre-treatment baseline. One draw preceded checkpoint blockade; another followed its first cycle at week 3. Patients had no prior systemic cancer treatment, immunosuppressants or other active cancers. The CDR3 has 15 residues. V lost 2 bases and J 4 bases, leaving 11 bases between the germline ends. Germline V gene data show CDR1 as PRHDT and CDR2 as FYEKMQ (reference sequence). Clones were read by immunoSEQ multiplex PCR, and TCRdb kept only the in-frame ones, dropping some. The sample carries around 13,000 clones, around 83% recorded once. The chain joins TRBV13 to TRBJ1-4; possibly TRBD1 for D (5 bases). This TCR was sampled from a human donor with melanoma. The sample was blood, taken from a patient treated with checkpoint blockade. The CDR3: CASSLMRGINEKLFF. The CDR3 bases are TGTGCCAGCAGCTTAATGAGGGGTATTAATGAAAAACTGTTTTTT.